The rows below give T cell receptor beta chains drawn from one sample of a study of blood T cell repertoires in COVID-19. The protocol was immunoSEQ multiplex PCR, while the TCRdb copy is restricted to in-frame clones and leaves out a portion. The sample holds fewer than 350,000 clones, 85% to 90% seen once. Input material: PBMCs or T cells enriched from blood (not recorded which). These receptors came from a woman under 30 with acute COVID-19. Each CDR3 is given with its conserved first and last residue. The D gene is left open where the match is weak. Rows give clone size only sometimes, using once, few, many, or a class for an expanded clone.

.,.,TRBJ2-1,13,TRBV3-1/TRBV3-2,CASSQGLYNEQFF,TGTGCCAGCAGCCAAGGCCTATACAATGAGCAGTTCTTC
.,.,TRBJ2-5,17,TRBV6-1,CASSDRDKEKYQETQYF,TGTGCCAGCAGTGACAGGGACAAGGAAAAGTACCAAGAGACCCAGTACTTC
once,TRBD1,TRBJ1-2,14,TRBV28,CASSLWGDSYGYTF,TGTGCCAGCAGCCTGTGGGGGGACAGCTATGGCTACACCTTC
.,.,TRBJ2-1,17,TRBV21-1,CASSRPGLAKPGNEQFF,TGTGCCAGCAGCCGCCCGGGACTAGCGAAACCGGGTAATGAGCAGTTCTTC
.,.,TRBJ2-7,11,TRBV4-1,CASSPRPEQYF,TGCGCCAGCAGCCCTAGACCGGAGCAGTACTTC
.,TRBD1,TRBJ1-2,15,TRBV18,CASSPQTGGDYGYTF,TGTGCCAGCTCACCACAGACAGGGGGCGACTATGGCTACACCTTC
.,.,TRBJ2-6,16,TRBV6-5,CASSYSRRAGANVLTF,TGTGCCAGCAGTTACTCTCGCAGGGCTGGGGCCAACGTCCTGACTTTC
.,TRBD1,TRBJ2-5,16,TRBV4-2,CASSQEIGTGGETQYF,TGTGCCAGCAGCCAAGAAATAGGGACAGGGGGGGAGACCCAGTACTTC
.,.,TRBJ1-1,14,TRBV19,CASSIGALYTEAFF,TGTGCCAGTAGTATAGGGGCACTTTACACTGAAGCTTTCTTT
.,TRBD1,TRBJ2-3,16,TRBV11-2,CASSLGPGQTWDTQYF,TGTGCCAGCAGCTTAGGGCCGGGACAGACCTGGGATACGCAGTATTTT
.,TRBD1,TRBJ2-7,17,TRBV27,CASSSPRTRDRGYEQYF,TGTGCCAGCAGTTCCCCTCGGACCCGGGACAGGGGCTACGAGCAGTACTTC
.,.,TRBJ2-3,14,TRBV11-3,CASSELGALDTQYF,TGTGCCAGCAGCGAACTGGGGGCTTTAGATACGCAGTATTTT
.,TRBD2,TRBJ2-3,13,TRBV27,CASSLGLAGTQYF,TGTGCCAGCAGCCTAGGACTAGCTGGTACGCAGTATTTT
few,.,TRBJ2-2,13,TRBV9,CASSVYQAGELFF,TGTGCCAGCAGCGTATATCAGGCCGGGGAGCTGTTTTTT
once,.,TRBJ2-7,14,TRBV11-2,CASSLAGQPYEQYF,TGTGCCAGCAGCCTGGCAGGACAGCCCTACGAGCAGTACTTC
.,.,TRBJ1-4,15,TRBV5-8,CASSLGQGENEKLFF,TGTGCCAGCAGCTTGGGGCAGGGTGAGAATGAAAAACTGTTTTTT
.,.,TRBJ2-2,14,TRBV2,CASIGSSVPGELFF,TGTGCCAGCATTGGAAGTAGCGTCCCCGGGGAGCTGTTTTTT
.,TRBD2,TRBJ2-1,15,TRBV7-9,CASSLTSGAENEQFF,TGTGCCAGCAGCTTAACTAGCGGAGCGGAAAATGAGCAGTTCTTC
.,TRBD1,TRBJ2-1,16,TRBV7-7,CASSTQPGQGNNEQFF,TGTGCTAGCAGTACCCAACCGGGACAGGGCAACAATGAGCAGTTCTTC
.,.,TRBJ2-1,14,TRBV28,CASSFSGPYNEQFF,TGTGCCAGCAGTTTTAGCGGTCCTTACAATGAGCAGTTCTTC
.,TRBD2,TRBJ2-1,15,TRBV18,CASSHTSGRANEQFF,TGTGCCAGCTCACATACTAGCGGGAGGGCCAATGAGCAGTTCTTC
.,.,TRBJ1-4,13,TRBV24-1,CATSGAEHEKLFF,TGTGCCACCAGTGGGGCAGAACATGAAAAACTGTTTTTT
.,TRBD1,TRBJ1-3,17,TRBV7-9,CASSPQMFDRVGNTIYF,TGTGCCAGCAGCCCTCAGATGTTTGACAGGGTCGGAAACACCATATATTTT
.,TRBD1,TRBJ1-4,15,TRBV28,CASNSRGVGNEKLFF,TGTGCCAGCAATTCCAGGGGGGTTGGTAATGAAAAACTGTTTTTT
.,.,TRBJ2-7,11,TRBV20-1,CSAPSSYEQYF,TGCAGTGCTCCGAGCTCCTACGAGCAGTACTTC
.,.,TRBJ1-4,14,TRBV5-4,CASSSPGPGGKLFF,TGTGCCAGCAGCTCGCCTGGGCCCGGAGGAAAACTGTTTTTT
.,TRBD1,TRBJ2-7,14,TRBV6-5,CASSRRDRDYEQYF,TGTGCCAGCAGCCGTCGGGACAGGGACTACGAGCAGTACTTC
.,TRBD1,TRBJ1-5,16,TRBV10-2,CASSESPGTGNQPQHF,TGCGCCAGCAGTGAGAGCCCCGGGACAGGAAATCAGCCCCAGCATTTT
once,TRBD1,TRBJ1-2,14,TRBV27,CASSLDRGKYGYTF,TGTGCCAGCAGTTTAGACAGGGGGAAGTATGGCTACACCTTC
.,TRBD2,TRBJ2-1,16,TRBV24-1,CATSDLPLAGEAEQFF,TGTGCCACCAGTGATTTGCCACTAGCGGGAGAAGCTGAGCAGTTCTTC
.,.,TRBJ1-1,15,TRBV28,CASSLPPGVNTEAFF,TGTGCCAGCAGTTTACCCCCGGGGGTGAACACTGAAGCTTTCTTT
.,.,TRBJ1-1,13,TRBV14,CASSQEGGDEAFF,TGTGCCAGCAGCCAAGAGGGGGGGGATGAAGCTTTCTTT
.,.,TRBJ2-1,18,TRBV5-6,CASSLRASVGVGRNEQFF,TGTGCCAGCAGCTTGCGCGCGAGCGTTGGAGTAGGTCGGAATGAGCAGTTCTTC
.,.,TRBJ1-1,14,TRBV5-4,CASSPRGMNTEAFF,TGTGCCAGCAGCCCTCGGGGTATGAACACTGAAGCTTTCTTT